One and the same sample provided the 20 T cell receptor beta chains below, sequenced in a study of CXCR3-negative and CXCR3-positive naive CD8 T cells. UMI-labeled TRB cDNA libraries were prepared by 5' RACE. TCRdb re-called the 5' RACE reads; every CDR3 protein appears as one record, without DNA. The sample table sets out over 55,000 distinct CDR3 sequences. The sample was memory CD8+ T cells from blood. Receptors were obtained from a human donor in good health. Some clones in this sample may be carry-over from other donors' samples.

The gene calls are TRBV7-9 and TRBJ1-1. Germline V gene data show CDR1 as SEHNR and CDR2 as FQNEAQ (reference sequence). This CDR3 comprises 16 residues. CDR3 in amino acids: CASSLKARGVNTEAFF.

The chain combines TRBV7-3 with TRBJ2-2; TCRdb calls TRBD1, which cannot be checked without DNA. The CDR3 totals 13 residues. The germline CDR1 and CDR2 sequences are SGHTA and FQGTGA. The CDR3 is CASSSEGAGELFF.

This chain joins TRBV12-3 or TRBV12-4 and TRBJ1-2; TCRdb picks TRBD1, but there is no DNA to check that call. The CDR3 runs to 12 residues. CDR3 region: CASSPGFYGYTF.

The J gene is TRBJ1-1, the V gene TRBV27; the TCRdb D gene call, TRBD1, has no DNA to confirm it. The CDR3 extends over 14 amino acids. Germline CDR1 reads MNHEY; CDR2 reads SMNVEV (reference sequence). The CDR3 sequence is CASSLMGGNTEAFF.

The CDR3 reads CASSAWGRNQPQHF. The chain uses TRBV27 and TRBJ1-5; TCRdb selects TRBD1, and the lack of DNA leaves this call unchecked. This CDR3 spans 14 amino acids. Germline values: CDR1 MNHEY, CDR2 SMNVEV (reference sequence).

The chain joins TRBV29-1 to TRBJ2-5. Germline V lookup: CDR1 SQVTM, CDR2 ANQGSEA. The CDR3 consists of 12 residues. Here the CDR3 reads CSVEGFQETQYF. Full variable domain (outside the CDR3, taken from reference TRBV29-1 and TRBJ2-5): SAVISQKPSRDICQRGTSLTIQCQVDSQVTMMFWYRQQPGQSLTLIATANQGSEATYESGFVIDKFPISRPNLTFSTLTVSNMSPEDSSIYLCSVEGFQETQYFGPGTRLLVL.

This CDR3 is CSVELETTLYEQYF. The chain carries TRBV29-1 and TRBJ2-7. Germline V CDR1 and CDR2: SQVTM, ANQGSEA. There are 14 residues in the CDR3.

The chain employs TRBV6-1 and TRBJ2-1. Germline V gene sequence: CDR1 MNHNS, CDR2 SASEGT. CDR3 length: 15 residues. The CDR3 loop is CASSETRSSYNEQFF.

V is TRBV4-3 and J is TRBJ2-7; TCRdb picks TRBD1, but there is no DNA to check that call. Germline V gene sequence: CDR1 LGHNA, CDR2 YSLEER. The length of the CDR3 is 16 residues. The CDR3 sequence: CASSQALSTGPYEQYF.

The chain couples TRBV10-2 to TRBJ2-3; the D gene TCRdb calls, TRBD2, cannot be checked with no DNA. This CDR3 spans 16 amino acids. Germline CDR1 and CDR2: WSHSY and SAAADI. This chain's CDR3 is CASSESAGAGTDTQYF.

This rearrangement joins TRBV21-1 to TRBJ1-2; TCRdb's D call, TRBD1, is unchecked because there is no DNA. TRBV21-1 has pseudogene status. The CDR3 length is 14 residues. CDR3 sequence reads: CASSSGGITNGYTF.

The V gene is TRBV25-1, the J gene TRBJ2-2; checking the TCRdb D call of TRBD2 is not possible without DNA. This CDR3 has 16 residues. Germline V gene data show CDR1 as MGHDK and CDR2 as SYGVNS. This chain's CDR3 is CASSSLAGVLAGELFF.

This chain links TRBV28 with TRBJ2-7. This CDR3 is built from 17 residues. Germline V gene data show CDR1 as MDHEN and CDR2 as SYDVKM. The CDR3 sequence: CASSTFVVSDNSYEQYF.

The chain combines TRBV28 with TRBJ2-1; TCRdb's D gene call, TRBD1, goes unchecked for lack of DNA. Germline V lookup: CDR1 MDHEN, CDR2 SYDVKM. This CDR3 has 15 residues. The chain's CDR3 is CASSLGGQADNEQFF. Full variable domain (missing parts from reference TRBV28 and TRBJ2-1): DVKVTQSSRYLVKRTGEKVFLECVQDMDHENMFWYRQDPGLGLRLIYFSYDVKMKEKGDIPEGYSVSREKKERFSLILESASTNQTSMYLCASSLGGQADNEQFFGPGTRLTVL.

V gene TRBV5-8 combines with J gene TRBJ2-5. This CDR3 has 14 residues. CDR1 and CDR2 from the germline V gene are SGHTS and YDEGEE. CDR3 residues: CASSFWSEQETQYF.

The chain is built from TRBV5-1 and TRBJ2-7. Germline lookup yields CDR1 SGHRS and CDR2 YFSETQ. The length of the CDR3 is 16 residues. This CDR3 is CASSLDFGTRSYEQYF.

The J gene is TRBJ2-1, the V gene TRBV19; TCRdb designates TRBD1, a call that cannot be tested without DNA. Germline loops: CDR1 LNHDA, CDR2 SQIVND (reference sequence). The CDR3 covers 15 residues. CDR3 loop: CASSLPPPGYNEQLF.

The chain couples TRBV6-5 to TRBJ1-6. The CDR3 runs 13 residues. The germline CDR1 and CDR2 sequences are MNHEY and SVGAGI. The CDR3 reads CASSLVRASPLHF.

This clonotype is labeled large based on frequency. V usage is TRBV6-5 and J usage is TRBJ2-1; the TRBD2 assignment by TCRdb is unverifiable without DNA. The CDR3 length is 14 residues. Germline CDR1 MNHEY, CDR2 SVGAGI. The CDR3 sequence: CASSTGTSLNEQFF.

Judged by frequency, this clonotype is medium-sized. This sequence joins TRBV25-1 and TRBJ2-2. CDR1 and CDR2 from the germline V gene are MGHDK and SYGVNS. CDR3 length: 13 amino acids. CDR3 in amino acids: CASSESEIGELFF.